This T cell receptor (beta chain) was sequenced in a study of cytomegalovirus exposure and HLA in healthy donors. This CDR3 region has 14 residues. Germline CDR1 is MNHEY and CDR2 is SVGAGI. The junction had 5 bases not matched to a gene; V was cut back by 7 bases and J by 6 bases. Clones were read by immunoSEQ multiplex PCR, and TCRdb kept only the in-frame ones, dropping some. The sample consists of 190,000 or so clones, roughly 80% of them appearing once. V gene TRBV6-5 combines with J gene TRBJ2-1; 11 bases map to TRBD2. Sequenced sample: PBMCs. This sequence was found in a woman under 30 in good health and CMV-seropositive. CDR3 amino acids: CASKALAGVNEQFF. The CDR3 DNA follows: TGTGCCAGCAAAGCACTAGCGGGGGTCAATGAGCAGTTCTTC.